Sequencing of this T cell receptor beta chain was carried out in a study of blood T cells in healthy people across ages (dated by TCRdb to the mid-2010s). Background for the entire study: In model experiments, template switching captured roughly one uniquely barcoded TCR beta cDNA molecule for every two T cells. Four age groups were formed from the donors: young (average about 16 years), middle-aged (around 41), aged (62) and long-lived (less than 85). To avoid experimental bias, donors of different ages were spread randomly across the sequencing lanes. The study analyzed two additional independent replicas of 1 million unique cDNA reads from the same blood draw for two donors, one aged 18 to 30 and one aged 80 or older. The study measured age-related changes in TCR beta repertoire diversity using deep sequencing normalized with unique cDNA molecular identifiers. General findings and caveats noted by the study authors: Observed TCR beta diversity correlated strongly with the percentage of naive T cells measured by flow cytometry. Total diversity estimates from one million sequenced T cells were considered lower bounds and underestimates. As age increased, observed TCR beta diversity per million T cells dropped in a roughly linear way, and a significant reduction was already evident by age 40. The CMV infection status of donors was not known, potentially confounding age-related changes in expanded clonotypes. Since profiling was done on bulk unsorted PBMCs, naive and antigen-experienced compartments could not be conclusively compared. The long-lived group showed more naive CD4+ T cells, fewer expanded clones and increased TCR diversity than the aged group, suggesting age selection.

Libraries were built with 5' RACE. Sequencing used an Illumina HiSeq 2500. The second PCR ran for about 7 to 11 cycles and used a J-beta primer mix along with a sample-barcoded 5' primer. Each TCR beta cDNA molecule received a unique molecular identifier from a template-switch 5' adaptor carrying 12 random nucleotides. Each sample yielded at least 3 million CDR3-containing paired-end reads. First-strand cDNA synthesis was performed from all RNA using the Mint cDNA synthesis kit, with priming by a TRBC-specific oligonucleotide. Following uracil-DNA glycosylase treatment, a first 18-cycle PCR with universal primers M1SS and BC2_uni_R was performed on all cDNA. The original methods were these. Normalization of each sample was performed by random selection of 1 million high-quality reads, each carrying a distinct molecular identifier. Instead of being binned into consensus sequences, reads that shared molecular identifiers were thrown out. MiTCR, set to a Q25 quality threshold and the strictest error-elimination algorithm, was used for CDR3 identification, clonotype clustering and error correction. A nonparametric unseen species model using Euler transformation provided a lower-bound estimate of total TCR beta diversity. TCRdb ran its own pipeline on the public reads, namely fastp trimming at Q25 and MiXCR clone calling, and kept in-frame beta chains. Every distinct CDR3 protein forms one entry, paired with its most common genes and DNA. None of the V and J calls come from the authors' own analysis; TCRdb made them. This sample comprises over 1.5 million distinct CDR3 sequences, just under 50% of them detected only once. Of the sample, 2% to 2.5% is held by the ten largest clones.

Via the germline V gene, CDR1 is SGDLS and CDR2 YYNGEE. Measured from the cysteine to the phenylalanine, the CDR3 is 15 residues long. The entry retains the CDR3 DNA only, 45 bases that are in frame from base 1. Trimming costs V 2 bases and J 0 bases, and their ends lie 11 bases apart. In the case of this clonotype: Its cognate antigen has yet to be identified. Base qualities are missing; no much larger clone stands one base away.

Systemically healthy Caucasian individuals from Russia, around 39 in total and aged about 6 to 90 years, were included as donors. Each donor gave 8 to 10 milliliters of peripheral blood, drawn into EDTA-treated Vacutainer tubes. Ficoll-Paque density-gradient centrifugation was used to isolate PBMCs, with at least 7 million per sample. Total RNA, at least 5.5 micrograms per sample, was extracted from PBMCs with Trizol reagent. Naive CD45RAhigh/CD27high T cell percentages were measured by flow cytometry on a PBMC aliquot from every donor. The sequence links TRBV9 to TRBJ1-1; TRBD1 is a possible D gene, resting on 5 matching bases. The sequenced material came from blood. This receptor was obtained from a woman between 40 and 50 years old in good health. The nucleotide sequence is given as TGTGCCAGCAGCGTCTCGGGGGAGATGAACACTGAAGCTTTCTTT. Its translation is CASSVSGEMNTEAFF. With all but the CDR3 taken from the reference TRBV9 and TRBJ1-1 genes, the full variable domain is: DSGVTQTPKHLITATGQRVTLRCSPRSGDLSVYWYQQSLDQGLQFLIQYYNGEERAKGNILERFSAQQFPDLHSELNLSSLELGDSALYFCASSVSGEMNTEAFFGQGTRLTVV.